The 31 T cell receptor beta chains presented below share a single source sample, sequenced in a study of early T cells in non-severe SARS-CoV-2 infection. Each CDR3 protein is one row after TCRdb ran MiXCR on the 5' RACE reads. This table has about 71,000 distinct CDR3 sequences, roughly 15% appearing once. The sample here was whole blood, taken at baseline. The origin of the receptors is an adult who was a healthcare worker with PCR-confirmed SARS-CoV-2 infection or an uninfected control (not recorded which).

This clonotype was counted only a few times. The chain links TRBV20-1 to TRBJ2-3; 8 nucleotides align to TRBD1. In germline, CDR1 is DFQATT, CDR2 SNEGSKA (reference sequence). The CDR3 consists of 14 residues. V lost 5 bases, J lost 4 bases, and 8 bases stayed unmatched. CDR3 region: CSARIATGADTQYF. For the CDR3, the DNA is TGCAGTGCTCGTATAGCGACAGGGGCAGATACGCAGTATTTT.

V is TRBV18 and J is TRBJ2-3; D perhaps matches TRBD1 (6 bases). V gave up 0 bases and J gave up 6 bases, with 10 bases separating them. This CDR3 has 14 residues. Looked up from germline, CDR1 is KGHSH and CDR2 is LQKENI. The CDR3 nucleotides read TGTGCCAGCTCACCACCAACAGGGTTGGATACGCAGTATTTT. Translation gives CASSPPTGLDTQYF.

A few counts support this clonotype. The genes are TRBV28 and TRBJ2-4; D might be TRBD1 (5 bases). The CDR3 totals 14 residues. Looked up from germline, CDR1 is MDHEN and CDR2 is SYDVKM. V lost 6 bases, J lost 6 bases, and 15 bases lay in between. The CDR3 here is CASSPPRVPNIQYF. CDR3 DNA sequence: TGTGCCAGCAGCCCGCCCAGGGTCCCAAACATTCAGTACTTC.

The sample holds a few counts of this clonotype. This chain connects TRBV28 to TRBJ1-3; no definite D call. The germline V gene has CDR1 MDHEN and CDR2 SYDVKM. Trimming pared 5 bases from V and 3 bases from J, leaving 20 bases between. The CDR3 loop spans 17 amino acids. CDR3 region: CASSNRDYYLVGNTIYF. DNA of the CDR3: TGTGCCAGCAGTAACCGGGATTATTATTTGGTTGGAAACACCATATATTTT.

This clonotype showed up just a few times. The gene calls are TRBV20-1 and TRBJ1-5; D not certain. Germline CDR1 and CDR2: DFQATT and SNEGSKA (reference sequence). CDR3 length: 14 residues. The V and J ends lost 4 bases and 0 bases respectively, with 10 bases between them. The chain's CDR3 is CSATPPNSNQPQHF. For the CDR3, the DNA is TGCAGTGCTACCCCCCCTAATAGCAATCAGCCCCAGCATTTT.

This clonotype was seen repeatedly, ten times or more. This chain joins TRBV11-2 and TRBJ2-3, with TRBD2 identical over 9 bases. CDR1 SGHAT and CDR2 FQNNGV come from the germline V gene. Trimming cost V 1 base and J 2 bases; bases outside gene matches: 7. This CDR3 has 17 residues. The CDR3 DNA sequence: TGTGCCAGCAGCTTAGGCCAAGCGGGAGGCCTCACAGATACGCAGTATTTT. As protein: CASSLGQAGGLTDTQYF.

This clonotype has only a few counts. The chain links TRBV18 to TRBJ2-5; D may be TRBD2 (6 bases). V was cut by 6 bases and J by 2 bases, with 16 bases left in between. CDR3 length equals 15 residues. Germline V CDR1 and CDR2: KGHSH, LQKENI. CDR3 nucleotide sequence: TGTGCCAGCTCTTCTTCCTCTAGCGTTCAAGAGACCCAGTACTTC. This sequence encodes CASSSSSSVQETQYF.

This clonotype came up many times. The rearrangement joins TRBV7-9 to TRBJ2-3; maybe TRBD2 (5 bases). Germline V gene lookup returns CDR1 SEHNR and CDR2 FQNEAQ (reference sequence). Trimming pared 5 bases from V and 5 bases from J, leaving 11 bases between. The CDR3 consists of 13 residues. The CDR3 DNA sequence: TGTGCCAGCAGCCTGACGGGAATAGATACGCAGTATTTT. It specifies CASSLTGIDTQYF.

The V call is TRBV5-1, the J call TRBJ2-7, with D possibly being TRBD1 (6 bases). The germline V gene has CDR1 SGHRS and CDR2 YFSETQ. Trimming cost V 2 bases and J 4 bases, with 16 bases left between them. The CDR3 has 15 amino acids. This CDR3 is CASSFSPTGSYEQYF. CDR3 coding DNA: TGCGCCAGCAGCTTCTCCCCGACAGGATCTTACGAGCAGTACTTC.

This sequence joins TRBV7-8 and TRBJ2-1, with D unresolved. V gave up 0 bases and J gave up 11 bases, with 23 bases separating them. The CDR3 covers 17 residues. In germline, CDR1 is SGHVS, CDR2 FQNEAQ. CDR3 coding DNA: TGTGCCAGCAGCTTAGCGCGTTTGGACGCGACGGATATAAAGCAGTTCTTC. Translated, it gives CASSLARLDATDIKQFF.

This clonotype turned up a few times. This sequence joins TRBV20-1 and TRBJ2-1, with D perhaps matching TRBD1 or TRBD2 (5 bases each). Trimming shortened V by 4 bases and J by 4 bases, and 14 bases separated the two germline ends. The V gene's germline CDR1 is DFQATT and CDR2 SNEGSKA (reference sequence). The CDR3 covers 14 residues. CDR3 sequence reads: CSANLEGIYNEQFF. CDR3 in DNA: TGCAGTGCTAACCTAGAGGGGATTTACAATGAGCAGTTCTTC.

This rearrangement joins TRBV5-1 to TRBJ2-5; the D call may be TRBD1 or TRBD2 (5 bases each). The CDR3 loop spans 12 amino acids. Germline CDR1 reads SGHRS; CDR2 reads YFSETQ. Trimming took off 5 bases at V and 5 bases at J, with 10 bases between the two ends. In DNA, the CDR3 is TGCGCCAGCAGAAGTGGGACCGAGACCCAGTACTTC. Its translation: CASRSGTETQYF.

The CDR3 DNA follows: TGCAGCGGGAGACAGGGGGGCGGAGAGACCCAGTACTTC. Its translation: CSGRQGGGETQYF. The J gene is TRBJ2-5, the V gene TRBV29-1; 9 positions agree with TRBD1. The junction had 7 bases not matched to a gene; V was cut back by 7 bases and J by 4 bases. Germline V gives CDR1 SQVTM, CDR2 ANQGSEA. This CDR3 spans 13 amino acids.

The chain couples TRBV6-6 to TRBJ2-7; 8 bases are shared with TRBD2. The germline gives CDR1 MNHNY, CDR2 SVGAGI (reference sequence). This CDR3 comprises 15 residues. With V trimmed by 7 bases and J by 2 bases, 10 bases remained unmatched. The CDR3 loop is CASKPSGREAYEQYF. DNA for the CDR3: TGTGCCAGCAAACCCTCCGGGCGGGAGGCCTACGAGCAGTACTTC.

The chain uses TRBV12-3 or TRBV12-4 and TRBJ1-3; D is unresolved. CDR3 length: 14 residues. The V end lost 7 bases, the J end lost 0 bases, and 10 bases lay between the germline ends. The CDR3 protein is CASTVGLSGNTIYF. CDR3 in DNA: TGTGCCAGCACCGTCGGGCTCTCTGGAAACACCATATATTTT.

This clonotype was recorded a few times. The CDR3 DNA reads as TGCAGTGCTAGACCTTATTCGGGGGGTCACACCGGGGAGCTGTTTTTT. Amino acid sequence: CSARPYSGGHTGELFF. The chain employs TRBV20-1 and TRBJ2-2; 7 bases align to TRBD2. The CDR3 loop spans 16 amino acids. J was trimmed by 3 bases and V by 2 bases; bases with no gene match: 9. Germline assignment: CDR1 DFQATT and CDR2 SNEGSKA (reference sequence).

The chain combines TRBV25-1 with TRBJ1-1, with no clear D. CDR1 and CDR2 (germline): MGHDK, SYGVNS. This CDR3 comprises 13 residues. V dropped 3 bases and J dropped 8 bases, with 13 bases sitting between them. CDR3 nucleotides: TGTGCCAGCAGTGAGCCCGGACTGCACGAAGCTTTCTTT. It translates to CASSEPGLHEAFF.

The CDR3 region is CASISDVKGVGAFF. The CDR3 bases are TGTGCCAGCATTTCTGACGTTAAGGGTGTTGGAGCTTTCTTT. J is TRBJ1-1 and V is TRBV6-5; no clear D gene. Per germline, CDR1 MNHEY and CDR2 SVGAGI. The CDR3 consists of 14 residues. The ends were cut back, 7 bases at V and 10 bases at J, with 22 bases in the middle.

Only one count was recorded for this clonotype. The chain links TRBV2 to TRBJ1-2; a weak D match, TRBD1 (5 bases). Trimming took off 4 bases at V and 5 bases at J, with 20 bases between the two ends. The CDR3 extends over 16 amino acids. Germline CDR1 is SNHLY and CDR2 is FYNNEI. Here the CDR3 reads CASSGSREGSLYGYTF. CDR3 DNA: TGTGCCAGCAGTGGAAGCAGGGAGGGGTCCCTATATGGCTACACCTTC. The variable domain in full, completed from reference TRBV2 and TRBJ1-2, reads EPEVTQTPSHQVTQMGQEVILRCVPISNHLYFYWYRQILGQKVEFLVSFYNNEISEKSEIFDDQFSVERPDGSNFTLKIRSTKLEDSAMYFCASSGSREGSLYGYTFGSGTRLTVV.

This clonotype was detected only a few times. This rearrangement joins TRBV20-1 to TRBJ2-5; unclear D gene. Germline CDR1 is DFQATT and CDR2 is SNEGSKA (reference sequence). V gave up 6 bases and J gave up 5 bases, with 13 bases separating them. The CDR3 runs to 12 residues. CDR3 loop: CSAYQSGETQYF. The CDR3 DNA follows: TGCAGTGCGTACCAGTCGGGTGAGACCCAGTACTTC.

The gene calls are TRBV5-1 and TRBJ2-7, with 7 bases that match TRBD2. The CDR3 consists of 16 residues. Germline loops: CDR1 SGHRS, CDR2 YFSETQ. V lost 4 bases and J lost 5; bases outside the gene matches: 15. The CDR3 DNA sequence: TGCGCCAGCAGCACCACCCCGGGACTACTAGCAGACGAGCAGTACTTC. The encoded protein is CASSTTPGLLADEQYF.

This clonotype was seen ten or more times. V usage is TRBV20-1 and J usage is TRBJ1-1; maybe TRBD1 (5 bases). Germline CDR1 DFQATT, CDR2 SNEGSKA (reference sequence). V was clipped by 7 bases and J by 1 base, with 13 bases between them. CDR3 length equals 13 residues. The CDR3: CSGKGRRNTEAFF. Here the CDR3 DNA reads TGCAGTGGGAAGGGGCGCAGGAACACTGAAGCTTTCTTT.

The chain links TRBV20-1 to TRBJ1-3; TRBD1 is a possible D gene (5 bases). The V and J ends lost 3 bases and 4 bases respectively, with 16 bases between them. This CDR3 is 15 amino acids long. Germline loops: CDR1 DFQATT, CDR2 SNEGSKA (reference sequence). CDR3 bases: TGCAGTGCTAGCCCTCCGGGGCCGACAGGAAACACCATATATTTT. This codes for CSASPPGPTGNTIYF.

This clonotype has a count of ten or more. J is TRBJ2-5 and V is TRBV2; a weak D match, TRBD1 (6 bases). V was pared by 4 bases and J by 2 bases, with 8 bases between. The germline V gene encodes CDR1 SNHLY and CDR2 FYNNEI. The length of the CDR3 is 13 residues. CDR3 protein: CASSVRGQETQYF. The CDR3 DNA is TGTGCCAGCAGTGTGAGGGGGCAAGAGACCCAGTACTTC.

This clonotype was counted at least ten times. The rearrangement joins TRBV12-3 or TRBV12-4 to TRBJ2-1; the match to TRBD2 covers 10 bases. V was pared by 5 bases and J by 8 bases, with 6 bases of the junction left unmatched. This CDR3 contains 14 residues. CDR3 nucleotides: TGTGCCAGCAGTGGGGGACTAGCGTCCGATGAGCAGTTCTTC. Translation: CASSGGLASDEQFF.

The chain joins TRBV29-1 to TRBJ1-2; 9 bases are a match to TRBD1. Germline trimming cut 6 bases from V and 7 bases from J; bases unmatched to any gene: 9. The CDR3 covers 13 residues. The germline V gene has CDR1 SQVTM and CDR2 ANQGSEA. The CDR3 nucleotides are TGCAGCGTGCGGGGACAGGGTCGTGGTGGCTACACCTTC. It translates to CSVRGQGRGGYTF.

V usage is TRBV5-1 and J usage is TRBJ2-3; TRBD1 is a possible D gene (7 bases). The CDR3 totals 15 residues. V was shortened by 4 bases and J by 5 bases, with 17 bases between the two germline ends. Germline CDR1 is SGHRS and CDR2 is YFSETQ. CDR3 loop: CASSGGDSGGDTQYF. CDR3 nucleotide sequence: TGCGCCAGCAGCGGCGGGGACTCAGGGGGAGATACGCAGTATTTT.

This clonotype was counted only a few times. This rearrangement joins TRBV7-9 to TRBJ2-3, with TRBD2 matching 13 bases. J lost 0 bases, V lost 5 bases, and 2 bases had no gene match. The CDR3 length is 16 residues. CDR1 is SEHNR, CDR2 FQNEAQ, per germline (reference sequence). The DNA of the CDR3 is TGTGCCAGCAGCCGGACTAGCGGGAGTAGCACAGATACGCAGTATTTT. Translating it yields CASSRTSGSSTDTQYF.

The CDR3 sequence: CASSQGVMNTEAFF. The DNA of the CDR3 is TGCGCCAGCAGCCAAGGGGTGATGAACACTGAAGCTTTCTTT. The chain carries TRBV5-1 and TRBJ1-1; D may be TRBD1 (5 bases). Germline values: CDR1 SGHRS, CDR2 YFSETQ. The CDR3 has 14 residues. Trimming removed 4 bases from V and 0 bases from J, with 10 bases in between.

The CDR3 sequence is CSASPAGPGGYEQFF. In nucleotides, the CDR3 is TGCAGTGCTAGCCCAGCGGGGCCTGGGGGATATGAGCAGTTCTTC. The V call is TRBV20-1, the J call TRBJ2-1; TRBD2 matches 7 bases. V dropped 3 bases and J dropped 8; count of bases not matched to a gene: 13. Germline loops: CDR1 DFQATT, CDR2 SNEGSKA (reference sequence). There are 15 residues in the CDR3.

This clonotype turned up a few times. This chain links TRBV6-6 with TRBJ2-7; weak D call: TRBD2 (6 bases). CDR1 MNHNY and CDR2 SVGAGI come from the germline V gene (reference sequence). This CDR3 spans 14 amino acids. Trimming stripped 2 bases from V and 2 bases from J, with 10 bases between. DNA of the CDR3: TGTGCCAGCAGTTACGCTAGCGAGGCCTACGAGCAGTACTTC. Translation: CASSYASEAYEQYF.